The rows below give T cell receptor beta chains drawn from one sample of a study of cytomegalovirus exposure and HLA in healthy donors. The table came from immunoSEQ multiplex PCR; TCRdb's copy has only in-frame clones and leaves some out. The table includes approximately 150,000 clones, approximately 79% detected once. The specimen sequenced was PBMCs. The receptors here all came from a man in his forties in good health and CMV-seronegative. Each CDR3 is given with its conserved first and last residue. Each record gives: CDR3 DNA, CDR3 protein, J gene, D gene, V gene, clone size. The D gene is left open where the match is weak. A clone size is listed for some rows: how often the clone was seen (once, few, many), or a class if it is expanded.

TGTGCCAGCAGTGACTCGCTAGCGGGGACCTACGAGCAGTACTTC,CASSDSLAGTYEQYF,TRBJ2-7,TRBD2,TRBV2,NA
TGCGCCAGCAGTGAGTTGGGACTCCCTACCGGGGAGCTGTTTTTT,CASSELGLPTGELFF,TRBJ2-2,NA,TRBV10-2,NA
TGCGCCAGCAGCCACCCTGTCGGGACAGGGGGGGATAGGGCCGGGGAGCTGTTTTTT,CASSHPVGTGGDRAGELFF,TRBJ2-2,TRBD1,TRBV4-1,NA
TGTGCCAGCAGCTTGGATCTTACAGGGGGCTATGGCTACACCTTC,CASSLDLTGGYGYTF,TRBJ1-2,TRBD1,TRBV5-6,NA
TGTGCCAGCAGTTTTCGGGGGGCGAGGCAGTACTTC,CASSFRGARQYF,TRBJ2-7,NA,TRBV27,NA
TGTGCCAGCACCACAGGGGGCAGGGAAAAACTGTTTTTT,CASTTGGREKLFF,TRBJ1-4,TRBD1,TRBV28,NA
TGTGCCAGCAGCTTGTTGCGATTGAACACTGAAGCTTTCTTT,CASSLLRLNTEAFF,TRBJ1-1,NA,TRBV5-8,NA
TGTGCCAGTACCACGGGGGGTTCCGGGGCCTATGGCTACACCTTC,CASTTGGSGAYGYTF,TRBJ1-2,NA,TRBV19,NA
TGTGCCAGTGGTGGCGGGAGAGAGACCCAGTACTTC,CASGGGRETQYF,TRBJ2-5,TRBD2,TRBV6-1,few
TGTGCCAGCAGCGATACACAGGGGGGGGAGCTGTTTTTT,CASSDTQGGELFF,TRBJ2-2,TRBD1,TRBV9,NA
TGTGCCAGCAGACCCGGACAGAGCAACACTGAAGCTTTCTTT,CASRPGQSNTEAFF,TRBJ1-1,NA,TRBV6-5,NA
TGTGCCAGCGGGGGGAGTTCTGGAAACACCATATATTTT,CASGGSSGNTIYF,TRBJ1-3,NA,TRBV7-6,NA
TGCGCCAGCAGCCGAGCAGACAGGGGAAACACCGGGGAGCTGTTTTTT,CASSRADRGNTGELFF,TRBJ2-2,TRBD1,TRBV5-1,NA
TGTGCTAGCAGCTTAAGGGCCGGGACTAACACCCTCCCCCAGTACTTC,CASSLRAGTNTLPQYF,TRBJ2-5,TRBD2,TRBV7-7,NA
TGTGCCAGCAGTTTTACGTACGGGAATTCACCCCTCCACTTT,CASSFTYGNSPLHF,TRBJ1-6,NA,TRBV6-1,NA
TGTGCCAGCAGCGTCCAGGAGACCCAGTACTTC,CASSVQETQYF,TRBJ2-5,NA,TRBV9,NA
TGTGCCAGCAGTGAAACCGGGGATGGCTACACCTTC,CASSETGDGYTF,TRBJ1-2,NA,TRBV6-1,NA
TGCGCCAGCAGCACAAGCGGGGCCGCCGTCCAAGAGACCCAGTACTTC,CASSTSGAAVQETQYF,TRBJ2-5,TRBD2,TRBV5-1,NA
TGTGCCAGCAGCTTGGTGACAGGGGGCCGCACAGATACGCAGTATTTT,CASSLVTGGRTDTQYF,TRBJ2-3,TRBD1,TRBV7-9,NA
TGTGCCAGCAGCTTGAGGACAGGGTCCACCGGGGAGCTGTTTTTT,CASSLRTGSTGELFF,TRBJ2-2,TRBD1,TRBV11-1,NA
TGCGCCAGCAGCCAAGAGCCTGGGGGGGGACGCTCCTACGAGCAGTACTTC,CASSQEPGGGRSYEQYF,TRBJ2-7,TRBD2,TRBV4-1,NA
TGTGCCAGCAGCACCGACACAAGGAAAGCTTTCTTT,CASSTDTRKAFF,TRBJ1-1,NA,TRBV25-1,few
TGCAGCGTTGCCCACTGGGACAGCACCTACAATGAGCAGTTCTTC,CSVAHWDSTYNEQFF,TRBJ2-1,TRBD1,TRBV29-1,NA
TGTGCCAGCAGCTTGGCCTCGCAAGAGCAGTACTTC,CASSLASQEQYF,TRBJ2-5,NA,TRBV5-6,NA
TGCGCCAGCAGCCCCATTAATGAGGGGGAAAACACTGAAGCTTTCTTT,CASSPINEGENTEAFF,TRBJ1-1,NA,TRBV5-1,NA
TGCAGCGGAGGACAGGGTACTGAAGCTTTCTTT,CSGGQGTEAFF,TRBJ1-1,TRBD1,TRBV29-1,NA
TGTGCCAGCAGCCGCCTGGACAGAAACACCGGGGAGCTGTTTTTT,CASSRLDRNTGELFF,TRBJ2-2,NA,TRBV4-2,NA
TGTGCCAGCACCGAATACGACCCAGGCCCCTACGAGCAGTACTTC,CASTEYDPGPYEQYF,TRBJ2-7,NA,TRBV6-1,NA
TGTGCCAGCAGTCGAGACAGGGGTATTGGTGGGGAAGAAGCTTTCTTT,CASSRDRGIGGEEAFF,TRBJ1-1,TRBD1,TRBV11-2,NA
TGTGCCAGCAATTTCCACGGGGCAGATACGCAGTATTTT,CASNFHGADTQYF,TRBJ2-3,NA,TRBV6-5,NA
TGTGCCAGCAGTTTGTGGACAGGGTCGGGTGAAAAACTGTTTTTT,CASSLWTGSGEKLFF,TRBJ1-4,TRBD1,TRBV6-5,once
TGTGCCAGCAGCTATGGACAGGGGGACTACACCTTC,CASSYGQGDYTF,TRBJ1-2,TRBD1,TRBV5-8,NA
TGTGCCAGCGGGGGACAGGGGGCGAGCGAGCAGTACTTC,CASGGQGASEQYF,TRBJ2-7,TRBD1,TRBV25-1,NA
TGTGCCAGCAGCTTAGCAGGACAGGTCTCTGGGGCCAACGTCCTGACTTTC,CASSLAGQVSGANVLTF,TRBJ2-6,TRBD1,TRBV7-2,NA
TGCGCCAGCAGTTATACAGGGAATTCAGGGAACGAGCAGTACTTC,CASSYTGNSGNEQYF,TRBJ2-7,NA,TRBV5-1,NA
TGCGCCAGCAGCCAAGCAGGGGCAGGGGAGACCCAGTACTTC,CASSQAGAGETQYF,TRBJ2-5,NA,TRBV4-1,NA
TGTGCCATCAGTGACAAGACAGGGCACAATCAGCCCCAGCATTTT,CAISDKTGHNQPQHF,TRBJ1-5,TRBD1,TRBV10-3,NA
TGTGCCAGCAGCCGGGGCGGGGGTGATGATACGCAGTATTTT,CASSRGGGDDTQYF,TRBJ2-3,TRBD2,TRBV6-5,NA
TGTGCCAGCATCCCGACAGGAGGGAACACTGAAGCTTTCTTT,CASIPTGGNTEAFF,TRBJ1-1,NA,TRBV7-9,NA
TGTGCCAGCAGTTCCCAGACAGGGAGCTCCTACGAGCAGTACTTC,CASSSQTGSSYEQYF,TRBJ2-7,TRBD1,TRBV2,NA
TGCGCCAGCACTCAAGTCGAGGGCTTCCTAAATAACTATGGCTACACCTTC,CASTQVEGFLNNYGYTF,TRBJ1-2,NA,TRBV4-1,NA
TGCAGCGGTCGGGACAGGGACTACGAGCAGTACTTC,CSGRDRDYEQYF,TRBJ2-7,TRBD1,TRBV29-1,NA
TGTGCCAGCACAAATGACAGGTTACGAAATCAGCCCCAGCATTTT,CASTNDRLRNQPQHF,TRBJ1-5,NA,TRBV6-6,few